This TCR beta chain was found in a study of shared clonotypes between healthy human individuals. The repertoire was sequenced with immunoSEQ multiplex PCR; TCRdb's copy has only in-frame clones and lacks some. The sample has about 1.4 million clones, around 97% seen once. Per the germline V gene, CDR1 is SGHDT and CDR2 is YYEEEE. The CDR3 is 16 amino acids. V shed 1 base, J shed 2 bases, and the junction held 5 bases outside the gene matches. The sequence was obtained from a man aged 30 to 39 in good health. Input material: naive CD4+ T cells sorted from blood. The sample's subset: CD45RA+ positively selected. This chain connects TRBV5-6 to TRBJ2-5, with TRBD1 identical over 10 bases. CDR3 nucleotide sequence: TGTGCCAGCAGCTTGCGGACAGGGGGAAAACAAGAGACCCAGTACTTC. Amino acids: CASSLRTGGKQETQYF.